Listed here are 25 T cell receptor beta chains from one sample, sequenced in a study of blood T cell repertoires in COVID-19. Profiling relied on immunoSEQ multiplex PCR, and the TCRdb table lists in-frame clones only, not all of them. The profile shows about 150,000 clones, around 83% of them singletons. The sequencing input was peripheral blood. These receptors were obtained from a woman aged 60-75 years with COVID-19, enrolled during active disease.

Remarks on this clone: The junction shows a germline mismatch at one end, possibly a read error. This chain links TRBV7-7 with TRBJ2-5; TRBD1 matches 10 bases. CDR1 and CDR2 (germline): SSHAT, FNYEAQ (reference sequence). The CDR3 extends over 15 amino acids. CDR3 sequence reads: CASSLGQGIGETQYF. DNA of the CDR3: TGTGCTAGCAGCTTGGGACAGGGGATCGGAGAGACCCAGTACTTC.

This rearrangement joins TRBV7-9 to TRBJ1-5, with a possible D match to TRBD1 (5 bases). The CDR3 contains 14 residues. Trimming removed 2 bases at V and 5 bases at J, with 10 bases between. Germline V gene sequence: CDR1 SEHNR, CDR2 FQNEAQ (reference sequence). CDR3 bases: TGTGCCAGCAGCTTAACAGGAGGGGATCAGCCCCAGCATTTT. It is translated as CASSLTGGDQPQHF.

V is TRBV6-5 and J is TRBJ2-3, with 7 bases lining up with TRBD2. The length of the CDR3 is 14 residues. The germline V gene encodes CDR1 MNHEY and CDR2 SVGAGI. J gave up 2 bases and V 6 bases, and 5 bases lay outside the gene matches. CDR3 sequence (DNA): TGTGCCAGCAGAAAGCGGGGTAACACAGATACGCAGTATTTT. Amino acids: CASRKRGNTDTQYF.

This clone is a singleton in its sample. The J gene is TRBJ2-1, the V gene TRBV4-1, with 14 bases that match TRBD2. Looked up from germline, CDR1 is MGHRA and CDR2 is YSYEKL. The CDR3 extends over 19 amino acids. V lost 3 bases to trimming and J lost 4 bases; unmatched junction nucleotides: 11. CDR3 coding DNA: TGCGCCAGCAGCCACAGTCGGACTAGCGGGGGGTCTACTTACAATGAGCAGTTCTTC. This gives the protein CASSHSRTSGGSTYNEQFF.

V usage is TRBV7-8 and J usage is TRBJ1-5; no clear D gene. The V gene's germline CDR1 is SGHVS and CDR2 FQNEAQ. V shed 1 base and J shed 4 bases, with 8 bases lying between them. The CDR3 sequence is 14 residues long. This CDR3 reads CASSLGDTNQPQHF. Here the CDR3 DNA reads TGTGCCAGCAGCTTAGGAGACACTAATCAGCCCCAGCATTTT.

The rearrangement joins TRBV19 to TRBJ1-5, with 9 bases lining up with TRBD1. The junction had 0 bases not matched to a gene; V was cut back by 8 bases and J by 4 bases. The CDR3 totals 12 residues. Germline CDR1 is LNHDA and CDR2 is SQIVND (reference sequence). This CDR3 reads CASGQGNQPQHF. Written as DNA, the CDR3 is TGTGCCAGTGGACAGGGGAATCAGCCCCAGCATTTT.

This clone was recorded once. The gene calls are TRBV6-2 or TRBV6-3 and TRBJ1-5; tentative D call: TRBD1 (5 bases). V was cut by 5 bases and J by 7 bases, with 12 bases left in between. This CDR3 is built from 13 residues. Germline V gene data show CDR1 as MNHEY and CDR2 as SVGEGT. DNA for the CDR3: TGTGCCAGCAGTACCAGGGTGGGACAGCCCCAGCATTTT. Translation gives CASSTRVGQPQHF.

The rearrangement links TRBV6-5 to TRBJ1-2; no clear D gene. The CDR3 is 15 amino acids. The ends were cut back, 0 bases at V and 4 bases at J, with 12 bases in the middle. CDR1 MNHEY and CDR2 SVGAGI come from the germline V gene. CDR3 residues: CASSYSGSSIYGYTF. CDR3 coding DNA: TGTGCCAGCAGTTACTCGGGCAGCTCAATCTATGGCTACACCTTC.

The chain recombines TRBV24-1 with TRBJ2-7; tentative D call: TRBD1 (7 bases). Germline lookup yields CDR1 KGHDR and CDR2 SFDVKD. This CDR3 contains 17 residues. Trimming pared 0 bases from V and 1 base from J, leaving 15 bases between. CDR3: CATSDLHRGGGSYEQYV. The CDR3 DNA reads TGTGCCACCAGTGATTTGCACAGGGGAGGAGGTTCCTACGAGCAGTACGTC.

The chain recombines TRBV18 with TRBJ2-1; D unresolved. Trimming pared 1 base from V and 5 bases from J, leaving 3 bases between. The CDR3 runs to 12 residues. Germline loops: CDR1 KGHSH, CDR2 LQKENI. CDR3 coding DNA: TGTGCCAGCTCACCACTAAACAATGAGCAGTTCTTC. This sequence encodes CASSPLNNEQFF.

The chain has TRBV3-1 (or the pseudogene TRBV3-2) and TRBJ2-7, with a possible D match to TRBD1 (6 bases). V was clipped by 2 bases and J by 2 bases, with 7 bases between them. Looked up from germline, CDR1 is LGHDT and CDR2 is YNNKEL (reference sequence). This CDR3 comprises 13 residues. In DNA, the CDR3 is TGTGCCAGCAGCCAACAGGGGCCCTACGAGCAGTACTTC. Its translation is CASSQQGPYEQYF.

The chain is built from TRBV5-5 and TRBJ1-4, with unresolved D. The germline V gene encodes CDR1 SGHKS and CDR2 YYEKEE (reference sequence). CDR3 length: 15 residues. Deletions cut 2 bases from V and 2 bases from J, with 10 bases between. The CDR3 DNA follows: TGTGCCAGCAGCTTCTTCTCTCAGACTAATGAAAAACTGTTTTTT. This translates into CASSFFSQTNEKLFF.

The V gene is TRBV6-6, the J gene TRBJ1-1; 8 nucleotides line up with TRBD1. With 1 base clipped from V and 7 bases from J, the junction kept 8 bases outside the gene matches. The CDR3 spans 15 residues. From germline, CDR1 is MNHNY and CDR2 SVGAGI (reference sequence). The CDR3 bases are TGTGCCAGCAGTTACTTGACGGGACAGGCCCTTGAAGCTTTCTTT. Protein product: CASSYLTGQALEAFF.

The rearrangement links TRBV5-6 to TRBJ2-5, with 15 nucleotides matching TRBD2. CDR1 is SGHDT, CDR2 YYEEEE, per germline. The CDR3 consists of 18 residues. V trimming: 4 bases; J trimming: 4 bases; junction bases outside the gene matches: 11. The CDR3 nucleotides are TGTGCCAGCAGCACGGGGGGACTAGCGGGAGGCTTGAGAGAGACCCAGTACTTC. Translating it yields CASSTGGLAGGLRETQYF.

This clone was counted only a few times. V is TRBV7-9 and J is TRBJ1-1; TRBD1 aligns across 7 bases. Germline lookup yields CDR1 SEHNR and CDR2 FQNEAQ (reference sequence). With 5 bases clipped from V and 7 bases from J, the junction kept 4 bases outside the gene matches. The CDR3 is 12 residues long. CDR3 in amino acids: CASSEGGSEAFF. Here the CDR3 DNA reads TGTGCCAGCAGCGAAGGGGGCAGTGAAGCTTTCTTT.

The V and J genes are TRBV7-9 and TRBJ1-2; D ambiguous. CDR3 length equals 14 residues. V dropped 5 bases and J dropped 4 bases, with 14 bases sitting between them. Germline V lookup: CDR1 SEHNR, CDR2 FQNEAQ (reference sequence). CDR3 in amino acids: CASSPPREAYGYTF. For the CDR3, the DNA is TGTGCCAGCAGCCCTCCTCGGGAAGCCTATGGCTACACCTTC.

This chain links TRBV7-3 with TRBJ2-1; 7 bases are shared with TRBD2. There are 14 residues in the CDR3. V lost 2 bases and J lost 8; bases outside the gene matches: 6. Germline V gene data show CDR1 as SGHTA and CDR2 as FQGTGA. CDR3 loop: CASSLAGEVDEQFF. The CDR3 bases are TGTGCCAGCAGCTTAGCGGGAGAAGTCGATGAGCAGTTCTTC.

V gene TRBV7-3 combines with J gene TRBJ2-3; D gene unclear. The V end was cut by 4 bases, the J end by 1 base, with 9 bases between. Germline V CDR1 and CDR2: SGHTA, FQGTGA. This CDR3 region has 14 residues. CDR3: CASSSRHRTDTQYF. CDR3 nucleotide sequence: TGTGCCAGCAGCTCGAGGCATCGCACAGATACGCAGTATTTT.

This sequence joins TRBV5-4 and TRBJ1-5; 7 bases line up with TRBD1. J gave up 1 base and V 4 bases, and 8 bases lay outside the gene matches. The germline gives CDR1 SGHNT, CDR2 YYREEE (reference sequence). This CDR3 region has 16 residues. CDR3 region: CASSVGDRASNQPQHF. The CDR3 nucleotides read TGTGCCAGCAGCGTGGGTGACAGGGCAAGCAATCAGCCCCAGCATTTT.

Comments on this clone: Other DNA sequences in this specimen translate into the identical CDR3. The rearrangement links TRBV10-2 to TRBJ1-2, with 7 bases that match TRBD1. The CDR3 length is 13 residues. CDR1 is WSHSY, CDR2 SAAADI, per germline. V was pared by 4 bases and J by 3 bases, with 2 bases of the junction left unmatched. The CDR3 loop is CASSGTGDYGYTF. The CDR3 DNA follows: TGCGCCAGCAGTGGAACAGGGGACTATGGCTACACCTTC.

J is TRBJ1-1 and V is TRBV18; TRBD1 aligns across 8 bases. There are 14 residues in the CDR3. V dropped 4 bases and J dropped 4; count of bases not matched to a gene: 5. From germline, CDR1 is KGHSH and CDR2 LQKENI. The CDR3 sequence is CASSLPGGGTEAFF. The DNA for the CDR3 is TGTGCCAGCTCACTCCCAGGGGGCGGCACTGAAGCTTTCTTT.

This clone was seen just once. DNA of the CDR3: TGCGCCAGCAGCCAGAGCCCGGGACTAGCGGGGGTCTACAATGAGCAGTTCTTC. This gives the protein CASSQSPGLAGVYNEQFF. The chain has TRBV4-1 and TRBJ2-1; TRBD2 matches at 14 bases. Germline V gene data show CDR1 as MGHRA and CDR2 as YSYEKL. V gave up 3 bases and J gave up 3 bases; unmatched junction bases: 7. The CDR3 loop spans 18 amino acids.

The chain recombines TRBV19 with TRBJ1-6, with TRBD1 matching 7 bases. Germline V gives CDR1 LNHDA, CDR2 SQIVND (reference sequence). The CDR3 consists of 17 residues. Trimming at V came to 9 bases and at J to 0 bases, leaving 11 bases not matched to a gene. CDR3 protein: CASGQAGFRSYNSPLHF. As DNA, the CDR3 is TGTGCCAGCGGACAGGCTGGATTCCGCTCCTATAATTCACCCCTCCACTTT.

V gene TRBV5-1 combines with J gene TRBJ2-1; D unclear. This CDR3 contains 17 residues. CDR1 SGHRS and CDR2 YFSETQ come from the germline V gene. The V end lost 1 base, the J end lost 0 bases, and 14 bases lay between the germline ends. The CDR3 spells CASSLMLSESSYNEQFF. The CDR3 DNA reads TGCGCCAGCAGCTTGATGCTCAGCGAGAGCTCCTACAATGAGCAGTTCTTC.

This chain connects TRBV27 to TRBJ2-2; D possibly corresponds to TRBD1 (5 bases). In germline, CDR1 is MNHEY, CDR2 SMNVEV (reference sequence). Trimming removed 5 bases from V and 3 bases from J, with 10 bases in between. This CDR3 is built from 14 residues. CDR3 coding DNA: TGTGCCAGCAGTGTAGGGGTGGACACCGGGGAGCTGTTTTTT. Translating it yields CASSVGVDTGELFF.